This T cell receptor beta chain was profiled in a study of blood T cell repertoires in COVID-19. Study as a whole: The cDNA or gDNA used as material had been derived from T cells, B-cell-depleted T cells, or PBMCs.

Followed over time, Seattle patients had been enrolled while infection was active. The CDR3 covers 14 residues. V lost 2 bases and J lost 6; bases outside the gene matches: 7. Per germline, CDR1 SGHNT and CDR2 YYREEE (reference sequence). In the original analysis: Reference gene primer amplification gave nucleated cell count estimates. The method was immunoSEQ multiplex PCR; TCRdb's version includes in-frame clones alone and lacks a portion of them. D and trimming come from the DNA, and the V and J calls and clone size come from that table. There are about 290,000 clones in the sample; 89% occur only once, and 11% lies in the top ten.

This clonotype was obtained from a woman in her 30s with COVID-19, enrolled during active disease. Specimen: peripheral blood. V gene TRBV5-4 combines with J gene TRBJ1-2; 7 bases are shared with TRBD1. The CDR3 reads CASSLWTGAHGYTF. In nucleotides, the CDR3 is TGTGCCAGCAGCTTATGGACAGGAGCGCATGGCTACACCTTC. Drawing the rest from reference TRBV5-4 and TRBJ1-2, the complete variable domain is ETGVTQSPTHLIKTRGQQVTLRCSSQSGHNTVSWYQQALGQGPQFIFQYYREEENGRGNFPPRFSGLQFPNYSSELNVNALELDDSALYLCASSLWTGAHGYTFGSGTRLTVV.